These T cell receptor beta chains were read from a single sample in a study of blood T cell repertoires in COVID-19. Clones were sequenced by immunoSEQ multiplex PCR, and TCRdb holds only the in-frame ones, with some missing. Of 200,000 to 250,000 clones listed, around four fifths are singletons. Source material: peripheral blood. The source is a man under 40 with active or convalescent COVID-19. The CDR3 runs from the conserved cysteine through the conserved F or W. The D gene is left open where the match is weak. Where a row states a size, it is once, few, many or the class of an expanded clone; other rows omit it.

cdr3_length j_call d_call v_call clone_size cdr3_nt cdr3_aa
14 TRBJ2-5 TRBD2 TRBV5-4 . TGTGCCAGCAGTTCCGGACTAGCGGGGGAGACCCAGTACTTC CASSSGLAGETQYF
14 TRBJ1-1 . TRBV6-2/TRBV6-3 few TGTGCCAGCAGTAAGACAGAGAGGAACACTGAAGCTTTCTTT CASSKTERNTEAFF
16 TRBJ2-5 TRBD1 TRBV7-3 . TGTGCCAGCAGCTTAAGGGGACAGGGGGCCGGAGAGACCCAGTACTTC CASSLRGQGAGETQYF
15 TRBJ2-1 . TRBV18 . TGTGCCAGCTCAGACCAGGGCGGCTCCTACAATGAGCAGTTCTTC CASSDQGGSYNEQFF
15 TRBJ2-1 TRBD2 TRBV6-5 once TGTGCCAGCAGTTACGGACTAGCGGGCTACAATGAGCAGTTCTTC CASSYGLAGYNEQFF
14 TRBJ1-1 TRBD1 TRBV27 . TGTGCCAGCAGTATCGGGACAGGGCTCACTGAAGCTTTCTTT CASSIGTGLTEAFF
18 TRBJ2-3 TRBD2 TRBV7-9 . TGTGCCAGCAGCTTAGGGGCTAGCGGGAGGGCGAGCACAGATACGCAGTATTTT CASSLGASGRASTDTQYF
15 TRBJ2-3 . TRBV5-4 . TGTGCCAGCAGTTCCGGGCTTGGGGCTTCAGATACGCAGTATTTT CASSSGLGASDTQYF
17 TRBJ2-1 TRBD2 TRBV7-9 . TGTGCCAGCAGCTTCGGGACTAGCGATATCGTGGCCAATGAGCAGTTCTTC CASSFGTSDIVANEQFF
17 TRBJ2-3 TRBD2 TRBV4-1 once TGCGCCAGCAGCCAAGATTGGGTAGCGGGGCCCACAGATACGCAGTATTTT CASSQDWVAGPTDTQYF
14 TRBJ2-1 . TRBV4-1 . TGCGCCAGCAGCCAAGGGCCACTAGATAATGAGCAGTTCTTC CASSQGPLDNEQFF
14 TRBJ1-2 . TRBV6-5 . TGTGCCAGCAGTCCGGGGTCCGGCAGCTATGGCTACACCTTC CASSPGSGSYGYTF
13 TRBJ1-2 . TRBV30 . TGTGCCTGGAGGGCAACAGGGTTCTATGGCTACACCTTC CAWRATGFYGYTF
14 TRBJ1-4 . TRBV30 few TGTGCCTGGAGTGCGACAGCCTTTAATGAAAAACTGTTTTTT CAWSATAFNEKLFF
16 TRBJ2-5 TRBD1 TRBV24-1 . TGTGCCACCAGTGACCCAACCGGACAGGGAAGAGAGACCCAGTACTTC CATSDPTGQGRETQYF
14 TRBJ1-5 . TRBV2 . TGTGCCAGCAGTGATTCACGGGGGACTCAGCCCCAGCATTTT CASSDSRGTQPQHF
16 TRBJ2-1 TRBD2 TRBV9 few TGTGCCAGCAGCGTAGGGACTAGCGGGGGGCAGAGTGAGCAGTTCTTC CASSVGTSGGQSEQFF
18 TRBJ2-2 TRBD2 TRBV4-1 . TGCGCCAGCAGCCAAGATACCCGAGGCGGGGGTTACACCGGGGAGCTGTTTTTT CASSQDTRGGGYTGELFF
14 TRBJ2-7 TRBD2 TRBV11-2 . TGTGCCAGCAGCTTAGGCGGGGGCTCCTACGAGCAGTACTTC CASSLGGGSYEQYF
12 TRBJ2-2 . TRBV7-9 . TGTGCCAGCAGCTTCTACACCGGGGAGCTGTTTTTT CASSFYTGELFF
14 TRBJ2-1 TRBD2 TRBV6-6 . TGTGCCAGCAACCCGACCGGGGGGTACAATGAGCAGTTCTTC CASNPTGGYNEQFF
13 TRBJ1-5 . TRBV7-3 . TGTGCCAGCAGCTTAGAATCGGGACAACCCCAGCATTTT CASSLESGQPQHF
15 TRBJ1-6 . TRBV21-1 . TGTGCCAGCCTTTCGACAGGGGTTATGAATTCACCCCTCCACTTT CASLSTGVMNSPLHF
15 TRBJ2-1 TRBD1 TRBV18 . TGTGCCAGCTCACAGGGACAGGGCTCCTACAATGAGCAGTTCTTC CASSQGQGSYNEQFF
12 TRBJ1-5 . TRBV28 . TGTGCCAGCAGTTGGGCCCCACAGCCCCAGCATTTT CASSWAPQPQHF
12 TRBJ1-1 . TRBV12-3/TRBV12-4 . TGTGCCAGCAGTCCGCCAGGCGATGAAGCTTTCTTT CASSPPGDEAFF
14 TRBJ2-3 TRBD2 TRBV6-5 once TGTGCCAGCAGGGGGAGCGGGGGGCTGAATACGCAGTATTTT CASRGSGGLNTQYF
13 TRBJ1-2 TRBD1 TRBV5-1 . TGCGCCAGCAGCTCCACAGGGGATTTTGGCTACACCTTC CASSSTGDFGYTF
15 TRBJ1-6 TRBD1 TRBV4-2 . TGTGCCAGCAGCCAGGTTCAGGGGGATAATTCACCCCTCCACTTT CASSQVQGDNSPLHF
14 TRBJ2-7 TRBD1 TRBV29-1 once TGCAGCGCCGAAGGGACAGGACACCCCTACGAGCAGTACTTC CSAEGTGHPYEQYF
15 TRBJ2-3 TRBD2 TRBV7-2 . TGTGCCAGCAGCCCGACTAGCGCGGGCACAGATACGCAGTATTTT CASSPTSAGTDTQYF
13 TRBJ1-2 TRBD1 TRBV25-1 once TGTGCCAGCTCTAGGACAGGCAACTATGGCTACACCTTC CASSRTGNYGYTF
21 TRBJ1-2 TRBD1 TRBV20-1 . TGCAGTGCTAGTGGACAGGGGAGACCTCCGGGAGAGAGACCGGTAGGCTATGGCTACACCTTC CSASGQGRPPGERPVGYGYTF
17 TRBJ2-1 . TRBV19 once TGTGCCAGTGCTCTTCGCGCGAGCGGTAGCTCCTACAATGAGCAGTTCTTC CASALRASGSSYNEQFF
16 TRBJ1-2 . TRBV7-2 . TGTGCCAGCAGCTCCCGGGCCAGGGAAGCTTACTATGGCTACACCTTC CASSSRAREAYYGYTF
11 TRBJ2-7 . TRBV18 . TGTGCCAGCTCATCAACCTACGAGCAGTACTTC CASSSTYEQYF
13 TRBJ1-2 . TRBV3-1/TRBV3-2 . TGTGCCAGCAGCCAAAGGGGGAACTATGGCTACACCTTC CASSQRGNYGYTF
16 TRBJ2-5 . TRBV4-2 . TGTGCCAGCAGCCAAGGTCGAGGGGGATTAGAAGAGACCCAGTACTTC CASSQGRGGLEETQYF
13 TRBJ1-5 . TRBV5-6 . TGTGCCAGCAGCTTGGCCGGGGATCAGCCCCAGCATTTT CASSLAGDQPQHF
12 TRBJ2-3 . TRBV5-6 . TGTGCCAGCTGTGGGGAGACAGATACGCAGTATTTT CASCGETDTQYF
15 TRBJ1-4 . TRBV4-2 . TGTGCCAGCAGCCAAGGGACTCAAACTAATGAAAAACTGTTTTTT CASSQGTQTNEKLFF